This T cell receptor (beta chain) was captured by sequencing in a study of post-analysis software for immune sequencing data. General study results and limits: With TRBV5-6, TRBV5-1 and TRBV20-1 included, about five TRBV segments were more frequent in patients than in controls. Multiple sclerosis patients showed significantly lower normalized Chao1 diversity than controls did.

The CDR3 length is 16 residues. The germline V gene has CDR1 MGHRA and CDR2 YSYEKL. Researchers reported that TCR beta cDNA libraries carried unique molecular identifiers. TCRdb independently ran MiXCR on the PCR reads; one entry per CDR3 protein. This repertoire shows 150,000 to 200,000 distinct CDR3 sequences, approximately 30% found once; its top ten account for less than 1.6%. A word on this clonotype: Its antigen is unidentified. Possible read error: a much larger clone is one base away.

The chain joins TRBV4-1 to TRBJ1-5; tentatively, D is TRBD1 (6 bases). The sequenced material came from blood. The TCR was taken from a girl aged 5 to 17 with multiple sclerosis. In DNA, the CDR3 is TGCGCCTGCAGCCAAGGGAGGGGGGCGCGCCAGTGGCCCCAGCATTTT. Translation: CACSQGRGARQWPQHF.